The clone carrying this T cell receptor (beta chain) was picked up many times. Antigen unknown. The junction shows a germline mismatch at one end, possibly a read error. The data were taken from a study of post-analysis software for immune sequencing data. On the study more broadly: Several disease courses (relapsing-remitting, secondary progressive and progressive-relapsing) of multiple sclerosis were included.

Prepared TCR beta cDNA libraries contained unique molecular identifiers. The authors obtained roughly 0.5 million cDNA molecules from approximately 0.91 to 9.4 million T cells. TCRdb fed the PCR reads into MiXCR, producing one record per CDR3 protein. This table holds roughly 170,000 distinct CDR3 sequences, 30% found once. Study results and limitations: Samples from a shared batch, those prepared together, strongly co-clustered by F measure. Controls had significantly higher normalized Chao1 diversity than multiple sclerosis patients. Patients used about five TRBV segments, including TRBV5-6, TRBV5-1 and TRBV20-1, more often than controls.

The CDR3 sequence is 13 residues long. The germline CDR1 and CDR2 sequences are SSHAT and FNYEAQ (reference sequence). This clonotype was obtained from a girl between 5 and 17 years old with multiple sclerosis. Input material: blood. This chain links TRBV7-7 with TRBJ2-5; no firm D call. This chain's CDR3 is CASSSSPGETQYF. As DNA, the CDR3 is TGTGCTAGCAGCAGTAGCCCGGGAGAGACCCAGTACTTC.